These 8 T cell receptor beta chains share one sample of origin, sequenced in a study of prognosis after radiotherapy for stage I lung cancer (dated by TCRdb to 2020 to 2023). The sequencing machine was an Illumina HiSeq 3000. The TCR beta CDR3 region was amplified from genomic DNA by two rounds of multiplex PCR. The first PCR round used primers specific to each TRBV and TRBJ gene, with sequences filed in Chinese patent CN105087789A. The public reads were reprocessed in TCRdb via fastp at Q25 and MiXCR, keeping in-frame beta chains. Each CDR3 protein appears once, grouped with its most common genes and DNA. A total of about 8,500 distinct CDR3 sequences appear in this sample, 62% of them only once. Around 19% of the sample is held by the ten biggest clonotypes. The specimen comprised PBMCs, sampled before or after stereotactic body radiation therapy (not recorded which). Receptors originate from a donor over 45 with non-small cell lung cancer.

DNA of the CDR3: TGTGCCAGCAGTTACGTCAGGGCCGGGGAGCTGTTTTTT. As protein: CASSYVRAGELFF. This chain uses TRBV6-9 with TRBJ2-2; D possibly corresponds to TRBD1 (5 bases). Germline V gives CDR1 MNHGY, CDR2 SVAAGI. CDR3 length: 13 residues. The V and J ends lost 3 bases and 6 bases respectively, with 8 bases between them.

Concerning this clonotype itself: One end of the junction fails to match germline, which may point to a read error. The V and J genes are TRBV6-2 or TRBV6-3 and TRBJ2-1; D call uncertain. The CDR3 totals 15 residues. Germline V CDR1 and CDR2: MNHEY, SVGEGT. CDR3 protein: CANSSLVAHYNEQFF. CDR3 DNA sequence: TGTGCCAACAGTTCCCTAGTAGCCCATTACAATGAGCAATTCTTC.

This chain uses TRBV7-2 with TRBJ2-7; TRBD1 or TRBD2 may be the D gene (5 bases each). The CDR3 has 16 amino acids. Between the trimmed V and J ends, which lost 5 bases and 4 bases, there was a span of 21 bases. The germline CDR1 and CDR2 sequences are SGHTA and FQGNSA. CDR3 sequence reads: CASSPSGTVLFYEQYF. The DNA of the CDR3 is TGTGCCAGCAGCCCGTCAGGGACCGTGCTTTTTTACGAGCAGTACTTC.

In regard to this clonotype: A single base is all that separates this from a far larger clone, so a read error is likely. This chain uses TRBV6-4 with TRBJ1-3, with 7 bases that match TRBD1. The CDR3 contains 13 residues. The junction had 4 bases not matched to a gene; V was cut back by 5 bases and J by 6 bases. The V gene's germline CDR1 is MRHNA and CDR2 SNTAGT. The CDR3 is CASSYRGVNTIYF. The DNA of the CDR3 is TGTGCCAGCAGTTACAGGGGTGTAAACACCATATATTTT.

Comments on this clonotype: A single base is all that separates this from a far larger clone, so a read error is likely. The genes are TRBV12-3 or TRBV12-4 and TRBJ2-1, with 14 positions matching TRBD2. With V trimmed by 10 bases and J by 6 bases, 14 bases remained unmatched. The CDR3 totals 17 residues. This CDR3 is CATGDTTGLAGVNEQFF. The CDR3 region has the DNA TGTGCCACTGGCGATACTACGGGACTAGCGGGAGTCAATGAGCAGTTCTTC.

As for this clonotype: One end of the junction is discordant with germline, which a read error may explain. The rearrangement joins TRBV6-1 to TRBJ2-6; D may be TRBD2 (5 bases). The CDR3 is 16 amino acids. Germline loops: CDR1 MNHNS, CDR2 SASEGT. CDR3 amino acids: CASSESRRTGANVLTF. The CDR3 coding sequence is TGTGCCAGCAGTGAATCTAGGAGGACTGGCGCCAACGTCCTGACTTTC.

This clonotype showed up many times. V gene TRBV18 combines with J gene TRBJ2-3; a weak D match, TRBD2 (6 bases). The CDR3 has 15 amino acids. Germline V gene sequence: CDR1 KGHSH, CDR2 LQKENI. The ends were cut back, 2 bases at V and 0 bases at J, with 9 bases in the middle. The CDR3 is CASSPTGTSTDTQYF. The CDR3 DNA sequence: TGTGCCAGCTCACCAACCGGGACTAGCACAGATACGCAGTATTTT.

This clonotype is labeled as medium-sized. The chain links TRBV10-2 to TRBJ2-7; D ambiguous. This CDR3 has 11 residues. Germline V gene sequence: CDR1 WSHSY, CDR2 SAAADI. The ends were cut back, 10 bases at V and 0 bases at J, with 7 bases in the middle. Here the CDR3 reads CATASSYEQYF. CDR3 coding DNA: TGCGCCACAGCGTCCTCCTACGAGCAGTACTTC.